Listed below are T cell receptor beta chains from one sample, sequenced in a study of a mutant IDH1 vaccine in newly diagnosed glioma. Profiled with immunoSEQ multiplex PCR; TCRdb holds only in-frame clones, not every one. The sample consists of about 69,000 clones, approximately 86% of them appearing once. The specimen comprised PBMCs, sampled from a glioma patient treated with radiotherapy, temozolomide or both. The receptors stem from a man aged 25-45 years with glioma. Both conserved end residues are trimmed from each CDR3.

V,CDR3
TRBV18,ASSPPASGTQETQY
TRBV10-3,SSMGSLRGTEAF
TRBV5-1,ASSPASQGIPDTQY
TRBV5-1,ASSLTLEDTQY
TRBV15,ATSRPDRGIYEQY
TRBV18,ASSPLEGGAGNTGELF
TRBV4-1,ASSPMTVFDGYT
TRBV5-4,ASSPGIQGRNSPLH
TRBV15,ATSRVPSGPQH
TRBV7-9,ASSSGRSPEKLF
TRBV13,ASSPAEGDTYEQY
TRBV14,ASSQGRGQSNTGELF
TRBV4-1,ASSQVVDYGYT
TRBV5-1,ASSLAGDGMNTEAF
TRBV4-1,ASSQDRARSYEQY
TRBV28,ASRKLTEAF
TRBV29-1,SVVNLAGGRALSNEQF
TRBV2,ASTVRSLAGDEQY
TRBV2,ASSRPQNTEAF
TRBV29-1,SVEQSRITDTQY
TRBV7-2,ASSPIRINEQF
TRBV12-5,ASGIAGTGSYYEQY
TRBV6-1,ASSDQTVNYGYT
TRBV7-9,ASIPRRPADGELF
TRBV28,ASSLTGGHNSPLH
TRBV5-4,ASSPRDRVYEQY
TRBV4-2,ASSQDRRVGGIGYT
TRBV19,ASSIVAAGRTDTQY
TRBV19,ASSIQYREKIYEQY
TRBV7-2,ASSPRPGQGYQPQH
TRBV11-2,ASSFSTGQGYEQY
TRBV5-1,ASRLAGVWGNEQF
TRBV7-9,ASSRSNRGRAEETQY
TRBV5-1,ASSWTGAFSYEQY
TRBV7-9,ASRTGAVQETQY
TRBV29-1,SAPGRGLTGELF
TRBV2,ASSWTGATDTQY
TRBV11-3,ASSLQGARGTDTQY
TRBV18,ASSWTKQETQY
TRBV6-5,ASSYNPEETQY
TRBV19,ASSLDRETSYEQY
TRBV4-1,ASSQDSRYSGGKNIQY
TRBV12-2,ASRLNDHGTDEETQY
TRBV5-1,ASSLSSYEQY
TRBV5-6,ASSLWGPTYEQY
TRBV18,ASSSTGGMDEQF
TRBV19,ASSKGLSVSTDTQY
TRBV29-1,SVEKLLAGYNEQF
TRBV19,ASTGGLNQETQY
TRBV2,ASSEVGTGGNTIY
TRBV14,ASSQGIPSVNSPLH
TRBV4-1,ASSDSYEQY
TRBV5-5,ASSLNPGQEIHQPQH
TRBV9,ASSVEQYNYEQY
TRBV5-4,ASSLAWREGETQY
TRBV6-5,ASSYSGQGGETQY
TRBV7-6,ASSLRRSDTQY